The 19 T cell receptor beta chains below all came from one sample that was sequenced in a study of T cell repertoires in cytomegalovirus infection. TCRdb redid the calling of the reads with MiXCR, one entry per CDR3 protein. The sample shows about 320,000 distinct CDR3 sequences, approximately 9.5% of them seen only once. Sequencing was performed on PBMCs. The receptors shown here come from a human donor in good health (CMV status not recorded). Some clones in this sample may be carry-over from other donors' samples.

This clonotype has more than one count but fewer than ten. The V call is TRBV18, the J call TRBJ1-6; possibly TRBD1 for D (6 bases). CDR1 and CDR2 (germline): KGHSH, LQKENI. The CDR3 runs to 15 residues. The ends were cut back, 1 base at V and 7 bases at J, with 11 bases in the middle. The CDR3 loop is CASSPRKGGNSPLHF. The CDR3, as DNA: TGTGCCAGCTCACCACGGAAAGGGGGAAATTCACCCCTCCACTTT.

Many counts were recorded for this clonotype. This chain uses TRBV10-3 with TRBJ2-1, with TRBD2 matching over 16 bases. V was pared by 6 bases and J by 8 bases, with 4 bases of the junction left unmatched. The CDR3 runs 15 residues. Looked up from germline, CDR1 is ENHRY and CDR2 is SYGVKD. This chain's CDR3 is CAIRGLAGGPHEQFF. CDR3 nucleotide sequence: TGTGCCATCAGGGGACTAGCGGGAGGGCCACATGAGCAGTTCTTC.

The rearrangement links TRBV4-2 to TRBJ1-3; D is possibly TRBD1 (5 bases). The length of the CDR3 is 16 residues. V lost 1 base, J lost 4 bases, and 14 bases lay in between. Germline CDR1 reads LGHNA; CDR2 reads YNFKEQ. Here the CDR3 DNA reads TGTGCCAGCAGCCAAGGGCGGGGGACGTCAGGAAACACCATATATTTT. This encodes CASSQGRGTSGNTIYF.

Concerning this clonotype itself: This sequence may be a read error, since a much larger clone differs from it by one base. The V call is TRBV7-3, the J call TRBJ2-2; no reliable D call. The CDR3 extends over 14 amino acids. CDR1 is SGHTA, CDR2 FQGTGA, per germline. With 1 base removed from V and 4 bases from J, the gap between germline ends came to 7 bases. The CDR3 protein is CASSLNGPTGELFF. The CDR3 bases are TGTGCCAGCAGCTTAAACGGGCCCACCGGGGAGCTGTTTTTT.

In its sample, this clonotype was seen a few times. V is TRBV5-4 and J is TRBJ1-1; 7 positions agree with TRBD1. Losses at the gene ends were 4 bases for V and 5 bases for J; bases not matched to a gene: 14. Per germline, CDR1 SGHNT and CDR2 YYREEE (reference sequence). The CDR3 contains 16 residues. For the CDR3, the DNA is TGTGCCAGCAGCCCGGAGCCCCAGGGGGTGAGAACTGAAGCTTTCTTT. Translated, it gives CASSPEPQGVRTEAFF.

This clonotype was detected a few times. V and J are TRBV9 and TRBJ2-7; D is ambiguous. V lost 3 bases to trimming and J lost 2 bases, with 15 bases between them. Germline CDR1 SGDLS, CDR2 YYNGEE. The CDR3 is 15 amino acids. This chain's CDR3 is CASSEGLASTYEQYF. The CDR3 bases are TGTGCCAGCAGCGAGGGCCTGGCTTCGACCTACGAGCAGTACTTC. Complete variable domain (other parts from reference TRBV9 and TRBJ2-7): DSGVTQTPKHLITATGQRVTLRCSPRSGDLSVYWYQQSLDQGLQFLIQYYNGEERAKGNILERFSAQQFPDLHSELNLSSLELGDSALYFCASSEGLASTYEQYFGPGTRLTVT.

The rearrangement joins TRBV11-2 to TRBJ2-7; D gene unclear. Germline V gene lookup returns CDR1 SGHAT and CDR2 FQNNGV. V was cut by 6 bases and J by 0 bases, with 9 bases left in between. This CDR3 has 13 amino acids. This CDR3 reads CASRGNSSYEQYF. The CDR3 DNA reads TGTGCCAGCAGGGGGAACAGCTCCTACGAGCAGTACTTC.

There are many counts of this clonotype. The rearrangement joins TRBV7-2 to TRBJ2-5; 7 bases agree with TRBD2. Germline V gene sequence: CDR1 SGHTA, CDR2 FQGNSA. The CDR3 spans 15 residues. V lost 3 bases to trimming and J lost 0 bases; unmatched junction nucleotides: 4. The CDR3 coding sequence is TGTGCCAGCAGCTTGGTAGCGGGCAACCAAGAGACCCAGTACTTC. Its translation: CASSLVAGNQETQYF. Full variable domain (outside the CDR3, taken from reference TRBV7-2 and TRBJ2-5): GAGVSQSPSNKVTEKGKDVELRCDPISGHTALYWYRQSLGQGLEFLIYFQGNSAPDKSGLPSDRFSAERTGGSVSTLTIQRTQQEDSAVYLCASSLVAGNQETQYFGPGTRLLVL.

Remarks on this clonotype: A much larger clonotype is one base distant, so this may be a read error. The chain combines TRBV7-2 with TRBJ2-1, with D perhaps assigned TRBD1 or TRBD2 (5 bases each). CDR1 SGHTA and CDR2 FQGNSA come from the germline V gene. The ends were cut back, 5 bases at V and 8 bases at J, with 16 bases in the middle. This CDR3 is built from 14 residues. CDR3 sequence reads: CASSVGRRTHEQFF. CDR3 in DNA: TGTGCCAGCAGCGTGGGACGCAGGACACATGAGCAGTTCTTC.

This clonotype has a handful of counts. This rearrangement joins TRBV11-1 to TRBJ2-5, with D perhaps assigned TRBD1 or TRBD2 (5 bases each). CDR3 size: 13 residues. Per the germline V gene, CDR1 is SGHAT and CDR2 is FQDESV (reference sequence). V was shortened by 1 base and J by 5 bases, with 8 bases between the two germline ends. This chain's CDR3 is CASSLGGPETQYF. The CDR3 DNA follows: TGTGCCAGCAGCTTAGGGGGACCCGAGACCCAGTACTTC.

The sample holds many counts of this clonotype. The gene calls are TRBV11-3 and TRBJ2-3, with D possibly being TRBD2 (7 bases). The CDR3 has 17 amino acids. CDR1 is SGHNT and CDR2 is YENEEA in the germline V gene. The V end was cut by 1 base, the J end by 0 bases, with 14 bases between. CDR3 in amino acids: CASSLGAGASSTDTQYF. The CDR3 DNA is TGTGCCAGCAGCTTAGGGGCGGGGGCCTCTAGCACAGATACGCAGTATTTT.

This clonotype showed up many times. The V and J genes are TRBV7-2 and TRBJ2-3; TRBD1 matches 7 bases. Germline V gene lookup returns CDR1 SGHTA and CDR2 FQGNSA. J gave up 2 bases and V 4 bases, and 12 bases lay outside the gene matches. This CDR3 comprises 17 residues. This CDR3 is CASSWRRDSHFTDTQYF. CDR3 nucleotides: TGTGCCAGCAGCTGGAGAAGGGACAGCCATTTCACAGATACGCAGTATTTT.

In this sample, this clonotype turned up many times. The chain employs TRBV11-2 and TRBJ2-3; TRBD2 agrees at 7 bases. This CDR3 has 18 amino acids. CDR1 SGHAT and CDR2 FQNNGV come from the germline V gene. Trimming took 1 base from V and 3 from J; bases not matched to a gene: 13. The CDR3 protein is CASSLGRGLGGPTDTQYF. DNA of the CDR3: TGTGCCAGCAGCTTAGGGAGGGGTTTGGGAGGGCCGACAGATACGCAGTATTTT.

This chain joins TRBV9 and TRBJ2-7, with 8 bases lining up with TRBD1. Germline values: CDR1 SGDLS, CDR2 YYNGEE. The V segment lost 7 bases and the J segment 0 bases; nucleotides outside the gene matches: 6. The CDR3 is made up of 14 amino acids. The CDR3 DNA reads TGTGCCAGCGGCCAGGGGGCCTTCTCCTACGAGCAGTACTTC. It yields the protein CASGQGAFSYEQYF.

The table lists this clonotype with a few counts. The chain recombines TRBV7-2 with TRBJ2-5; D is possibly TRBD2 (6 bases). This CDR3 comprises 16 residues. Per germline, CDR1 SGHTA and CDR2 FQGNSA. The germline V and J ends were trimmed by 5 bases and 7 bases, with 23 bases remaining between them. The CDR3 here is CASSPGTRQGSGTQYF. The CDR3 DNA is TGTGCCAGCAGCCCCGGGACCCGCCAGGGTAGCGGGACCCAGTACTTC.

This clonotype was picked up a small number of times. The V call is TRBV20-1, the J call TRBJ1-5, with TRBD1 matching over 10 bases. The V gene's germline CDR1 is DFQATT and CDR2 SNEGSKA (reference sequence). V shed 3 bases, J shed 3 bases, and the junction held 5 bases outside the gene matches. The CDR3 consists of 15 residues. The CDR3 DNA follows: TGCAGTGCTAGTATGGGGACAGGGGCCAATCAGCCCCAGCATTTT. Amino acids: CSASMGTGANQPQHF.

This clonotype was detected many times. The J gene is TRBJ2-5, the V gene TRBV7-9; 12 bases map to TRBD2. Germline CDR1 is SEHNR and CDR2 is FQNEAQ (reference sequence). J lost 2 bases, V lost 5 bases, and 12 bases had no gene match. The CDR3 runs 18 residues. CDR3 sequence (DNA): TGTGCCAGCAGCCGCCGGCAGCGACTAGCGGGGGAGCAAGAGACCCAGTACTTC. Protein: CASSRRQRLAGEQETQYF. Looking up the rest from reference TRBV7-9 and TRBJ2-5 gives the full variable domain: DTGVSQNPRHKITKRGQNVTFRCDPISEHNRLYWYRQTLGQGPEFLTYFQNEAQLEKSRLLSDRFSAERPKGSFSTLEIQRTEQGDSAMYLCASSRRQRLAGEQETQYFGPGTRLLVL.

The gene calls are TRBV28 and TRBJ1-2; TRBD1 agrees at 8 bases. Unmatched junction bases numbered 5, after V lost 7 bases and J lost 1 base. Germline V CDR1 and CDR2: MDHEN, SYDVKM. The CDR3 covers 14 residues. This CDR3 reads CASIEDRVNYGYTF. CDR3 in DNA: TGTGCCAGCATAGAGGACAGGGTTAACTATGGCTACACCTTC.

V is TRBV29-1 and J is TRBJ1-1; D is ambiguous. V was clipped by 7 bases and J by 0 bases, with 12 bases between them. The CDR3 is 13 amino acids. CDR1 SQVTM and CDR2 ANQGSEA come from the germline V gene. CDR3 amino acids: CSARGGMNTEAFF. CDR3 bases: TGCAGCGCCCGAGGAGGGATGAACACTGAAGCTTTCTTT.